This TCR beta chain was sequenced during a study of breast tumors, draining lymph nodes, adjacent tissues. On this clonotype: Its antigen is undetermined.

Axillary draining lymph nodes of breast cancer patients supplied the node samples. One entry per CDR3 protein results from TCRdb running MiXCR on the multiplex PCR reads. The data show 200,000 to 250,000 distinct CDR3 sequences, around 35% seen once. Study-wide findings and caveats: That most tumor T cells come from lymph nodes remained unproven. Tumor TCR diversity was below lymph nodes but above nontumor tissue. The data were judged consistent with most tumor T cells coming from lymph node and expanding in tumor.

V lost 3 bases, J lost 5 bases, and 17 bases lay in between. Germline V gives CDR1 LNHDA, CDR2 SQIVND (reference sequence). The CDR3 spans 16 residues. This chain connects TRBV19 to TRBJ2-1; maybe TRBD2 (6 bases). Sample: axillary lymph node tissue. This TCR came from a female donor with breast cancer. Some clones in this sample may be carry-over from other donors' samples. In DNA form, the CDR3 reads TGTGCCAGTAGTATTGTAGGCGGGAAAGACCACAATGAGCAGTTCTTC. It translates to CASSIVGGKDHNEQFF. The full variable domain, completed using reference TRBV19 and TRBJ2-1, is DGGITQSPKYLFRKEGQNVTLSCEQNLNHDAMYWYRQDPGQGLRLIYYSQIVNDFQKGDIAEGYSVSREKKESFPLTVTSAQKNPTAFYLCASSIVGGKDHNEQFFGPGTRLTVL.